This T cell receptor beta chain was sequenced during a study of blood T cell repertoires in COVID-19 (dated by TCRdb to about 2020). Study-wide context: The collaborator samples originated in the United States, Italy and Spain and spanned the acute and convalescent phases of COVID-19. The prospective study material was composed of cDNA or gDNA derived from T cells, B-cell-depleted T cells, or PBMCs. The dataset comprised deeply sampled blood TCRbeta repertoires from subjects exposed to, actively infected with, or recovered from COVID-19. The repertoires were made available in a free public database intended to serve as a resource for research on the immune response to SARS-CoV-2. The samples were drawn from two sources: the first 160 participants of the ongoing ImmuneRACE study, and over 950 subjects contributed by 6 global collaborators. Nearly every sample came with metadata listing a de-identified subject ID, COVID-19 status, age in years and sex. Where HLA class I and class II types were available, the types were taken from metadata supplied by the sample provider, not from assay-based typing. On the study overall, not on this receptor specifically: The amount of clinical and demographic metadata varied by source and participant and was provided uncurated.

A distance of 9 bases separates the germline ends of V and J, which lose 3 bases and 6 bases respectively. The CDR3 holds 12 amino acids from the cysteine to the phenylalanine. Kept here is only the CDR3 DNA, which spans 36 bases and is read in frame from base 1. The immunoSEQ Assay, a bias-controlled multiplex PCR, was used to amplify TCRbeta CDR3 regions from genomic DNA. In the authors' own workflow: The number of nucleated cells in each sample was estimated from the amplification of reference gene primers within the assay. Sequence reads were collapsed and filtered to measure the absolute abundance of every unique TCRbeta CDR3 rearrangement. For each sample, productive Simpson clonality was calculated by taking the square root of Simpson's diversity index across productive rearrangements. The source is immuneACCESS, and TCRdb retained only in-frame sequences with V and J called. Part of the clones is not carried over; for the studies checked, unresolved V genes explain less than half of this, and the remainder is unexplained. V and J calls plus clone size are reproduced from that table; the DNA served to infer D and trimming. The sample table records 200,000 to 250,000 clones; approximately 86% of these occur just once. Clones ranked in the top ten supply about 4.7% of the sample.

As concerns this clone: Its antigen is still unknown. Base qualities are not at hand, and no much larger clone is one base apart. Other DNA sequences in this sample translate to the same CDR3.

Participants in the prospective study were aged about 18 to 95 years, lived in some 24 United States geographic areas, and enrolled through a virtual design. To assign participants to cohorts, the prospective study relied on clinical history that participants themselves reported in a screening survey and a study questionnaire. Exposed participants had been in contact, within 2 weeks of entering the study, with a person who had a PCR-confirmed or clinician-diagnosed case of COVID-19. Each participant in the prospective study had whole blood, serum and a nasopharyngeal or oropharyngeal swab collected by mobile phlebotomists. Participants in the prospective study had the option to provide additional blood draws and questionnaires over a roughly 2-month period. Blood samples from the prospective study were shipped frozen or at room temperature prior to DNA extraction.

The rearrangement combines TRBV12-3 or TRBV12-4 with TRBJ2-7; the D gene is not confidently resolved. Sequenced sample: PBMCs or T cells enriched from blood (not recorded which). The TCR originated in a woman between 25 and 40 years old who had been exposed to COVID-19. The CDR3 amino acid sequence is: CASSLNPVEQYF. The bases are TGTGCCAGCAGTTTGAATCCGGTCGAGCAGTACTTC.